This T cell receptor beta chain was sequenced for a study of cytomegalovirus exposure and HLA in healthy donors. The study, taken as a whole, reports: Indistinguishability led to the exclusion of some V segments, TRBV6-2 and TRBV6-3 included.

Notes on this clone: Its specificity is unknown. The same CDR3 can be traced to other DNA sequences in this sample.

Both 60 Vbeta primers and 13 Jbeta primers went into the PCR. Some clones are missing from TCRdb's copy, which holds only in-frame ones; the method was immunoSEQ multiplex PCR. The ten most abundant clones cover 0.58% of a sample with fewer than 100,000 clones. Trimming took off 3 bases at V and 3 bases at J, with 6 bases between the two ends. CDR1 MDHEN and CDR2 SYDVKM come from the germline V gene. There are 12 residues in the CDR3. The V and J genes are TRBV28 and TRBJ2-7; D is possibly TRBD1 (5 bases). Sequencing input: PBMCs. The sequence came from a man between 50 and 59 years old in good health and CMV-seronegative. The CDR3 sequence: CASSLTDYEQYF. Here the CDR3 DNA reads TGTGCCAGCAGTTTGACAGACTACGAGCAGTACTTC.